The rows below give T cell receptor beta chains drawn from one sample of a study of T cell responses to AZD1222 COVID-19 vaccine. Using immunoSEQ multiplex PCR, the repertoire was profiled, and TCRdb retains in-frame clones only, with some absent. Of 90,000 to 110,000 clones in the sample, over 75% are singletons; the top ten hold under 20%. The sequenced sample was peripheral blood, obtained on day 0 of AZD1222 vaccination. The origin of the receptors is an adult in good health. The CDR3 runs from the conserved cysteine through the conserved F or W. The D gene is left open where the match is weak. Clone size is shown for a subset of rows, as once, few, many or a class of expanded clone.

v_call: TRBV27; d_call: TRBD1; clone_size: .; j_call: TRBJ1-2; cdr3_aa: CASSLFGQGEGGYTF; cdr3_nt: TGTGCCAGCAGTCTTTTCGGACAGGGGGAAGGTGGCTACACCTTC
v_call: TRBV7-9; d_call: .; clone_size: .; j_call: TRBJ1-2; cdr3_aa: CASSLGDYGYTF; cdr3_nt: TGTGCCAGCAGCTTAGGGGACTATGGCTACACCTTC
v_call: TRBV19; d_call: TRBD2; clone_size: .; j_call: TRBJ2-1; cdr3_aa: CASHASGPGNEQFF; cdr3_nt: TGTGCCAGTCATGCTAGCGGGCCAGGGAATGAGCAGTTCTTC
v_call: TRBV9; d_call: TRBD1; clone_size: .; j_call: TRBJ1-2; cdr3_aa: CASSASPGQGYNYGYTF; cdr3_nt: TGTGCCAGCAGCGCCTCCCCGGGACAGGGGTATAACTATGGCTACACCTTC
v_call: TRBV5-1; d_call: .; clone_size: once; j_call: TRBJ2-2; cdr3_aa: CASSLYAANTGELFF; cdr3_nt: TGCGCCAGCAGCTTGTATGCAGCGAACACCGGGGAGCTGTTTTTT
v_call: TRBV20-1; d_call: .; clone_size: .; j_call: TRBJ2-3; cdr3_aa: CSASAVGRWDTQYF; cdr3_nt: TGCAGTGCTAGTGCGGTGGGCCGCTGGGATACGCAGTATTTT
v_call: TRBV6-6; d_call: TRBD1; clone_size: .; j_call: TRBJ1-2; cdr3_aa: CASSYSGQVNYGYTF; cdr3_nt: TGTGCCAGCAGTTACTCGGGACAGGTGAACTATGGCTACACCTTC
v_call: TRBV19; d_call: .; clone_size: .; j_call: TRBJ1-2; cdr3_aa: CASSIGDYGYTF; cdr3_nt: TGTGCCAGTAGTATAGGTGACTATGGCTACACCTTC
v_call: TRBV14; d_call: .; clone_size: .; j_call: TRBJ1-1; cdr3_aa: CASSQGLEKGRLDTEAFF; cdr3_nt: TGTGCCAGCAGCCAAGGGCTCGAGAAGGGACGGTTGGACACTGAAGCTTTCTTT
v_call: TRBV7-9; d_call: TRBD1; clone_size: .; j_call: TRBJ2-2; cdr3_aa: CANRGGRNTGELFF; cdr3_nt: TGTGCCAACAGGGGCGGCAGGAACACCGGGGAGCTGTTTTTT
v_call: TRBV5-1; d_call: TRBD1; clone_size: .; j_call: TRBJ2-1; cdr3_aa: CASSLWTGSLEQFF; cdr3_nt: TGCGCCAGCAGCTTGTGGACAGGGTCCCTTGAGCAGTTCTTC
v_call: TRBV21-1; d_call: .; clone_size: .; j_call: TRBJ1-1; cdr3_aa: CASSPKGGSQTFF; cdr3_nt: TGTGCCAGCAGCCCCAAGGGGGGGTCCCAAACTTTCTTT
v_call: TRBV11-1; d_call: TRBD1; clone_size: .; j_call: TRBJ1-1; cdr3_aa: CASSTGQDNTEAFF; cdr3_nt: TGTGCCAGCAGCACGGGACAGGACAACACTGAAGCTTTCTTT
v_call: TRBV25-1; d_call: .; clone_size: .; j_call: TRBJ2-3; cdr3_aa: CASRIGGTSTDTQYF; cdr3_nt: TGTGCCAGCAGGATCGGAGGCACTAGCACAGATACGCAGTATTTT
v_call: TRBV10-3; d_call: .; clone_size: .; j_call: TRBJ1-2; cdr3_aa: CAITRLGSRRGYTF; cdr3_nt: TGTGCCATCACCCGCCTAGGGAGTCGGCGCGGCTACACCTTC
v_call: TRBV23-1; d_call: .; clone_size: .; j_call: TRBJ1-5; cdr3_aa: CASSREGLRIGGQPQHF; cdr3_nt: TGCGCCAGCAGTCGTGAGGGGTTAAGGATCGGAGGTCAGCCCCAGCATTTT
v_call: TRBV27; d_call: TRBD2; clone_size: .; j_call: TRBJ2-5; cdr3_aa: CASRDSGEKTQYF; cdr3_nt: TGTGCCAGCCGTGACAGCGGGGAAAAGACCCAGTACTTC
v_call: TRBV5-6; d_call: TRBD2; clone_size: .; j_call: TRBJ2-1; cdr3_aa: CASSPWGTSDNEQFF; cdr3_nt: TGTGCCAGCAGCCCATGGGGGACTAGCGACAATGAGCAGTTCTTC
v_call: TRBV7-9; d_call: .; clone_size: .; j_call: TRBJ2-1; cdr3_aa: CASSVHGGVSSYNEQFF; cdr3_nt: TGTGCCAGCAGCGTTCACGGCGGGGTTAGCTCCTACAATGAGCAGTTCTTC
v_call: TRBV2; d_call: .; clone_size: .; j_call: TRBJ1-1; cdr3_aa: CASKGGSRGVTEAFF; cdr3_nt: TGTGCCAGCAAGGGGGGGAGTCGGGGCGTCACTGAAGCTTTCTTT
v_call: TRBV7-9; d_call: .; clone_size: .; j_call: TRBJ1-2; cdr3_aa: CASSLDGSNYGYTF; cdr3_nt: TGTGCCAGCAGCTTAGACGGATCTAACTATGGCTACACCTTC
v_call: TRBV7-2; d_call: .; clone_size: .; j_call: TRBJ1-3; cdr3_aa: CASSVGWGNTIYF; cdr3_nt: TGTGCCAGCAGCGTAGGATGGGGAAACACCATATATTTT
v_call: TRBV6-6; d_call: .; clone_size: .; j_call: TRBJ1-3; cdr3_aa: CASSYGGPLGDTIYF; cdr3_nt: TGTGCCAGCAGTTACGGGGGGCCTCTAGGAGACACCATATATTTT
v_call: TRBV5-6; d_call: .; clone_size: .; j_call: TRBJ2-5; cdr3_aa: CASTLRLVPNVETQYF; cdr3_nt: TGTGCCAGCACCCTAAGGTTGGTCCCGAACGTAGAGACCCAGTACTTC
v_call: TRBV14; d_call: TRBD1; clone_size: .; j_call: TRBJ2-1; cdr3_aa: CASSQAGQGYNEQFF; cdr3_nt: TGTGCCAGCAGCCAAGCGGGACAGGGTTACAATGAGCAGTTCTTC
v_call: TRBV28; d_call: .; clone_size: .; j_call: TRBJ2-3; cdr3_aa: CASSWANSGDTQYF; cdr3_nt: TGTGCCAGCAGTTGGGCCAACTCGGGAGATACGCAGTATTTT
v_call: TRBV25-1; d_call: TRBD2; clone_size: .; j_call: TRBJ2-1; cdr3_aa: CASSWTSNHNEQFF; cdr3_nt: TGTGCCAGCAGTTGGACTAGCAACCACAATGAGCAGTTCTTC
v_call: TRBV5-5; d_call: .; clone_size: .; j_call: TRBJ2-7; cdr3_aa: CASSLGGSIISYEQYF; cdr3_nt: TGTGCCAGCAGCTTGGGGGGCAGTATTATCTCCTACGAGCAGTACTTC
v_call: TRBV10-3; d_call: .; clone_size: few; j_call: TRBJ1-6; cdr3_aa: CAISDPGAGWALHF; cdr3_nt: TGTGCCATCAGTGACCCGGGGGCAGGGTGGGCCCTCCACTTT
v_call: TRBV6-5; d_call: .; clone_size: .; j_call: TRBJ1-4; cdr3_aa: CASSYSSLLVGEKLFF; cdr3_nt: TGTGCCAGCAGTTACTCGAGCCTTTTGGTCGGGGAAAAACTGTTTTTT
v_call: TRBV4-1; d_call: .; clone_size: .; j_call: TRBJ1-1; cdr3_aa: CASSQLTRAGTEAFF; cdr3_nt: TGCGCCAGCAGCCAATTGACCCGGGCGGGCACTGAAGCTTTCTTT
v_call: TRBV28; d_call: .; clone_size: .; j_call: TRBJ2-7; cdr3_aa: CASSPPGHYEQYF; cdr3_nt: TGTGCCAGCAGTCCCCCGGGACATTACGAGCAGTACTTC
v_call: TRBV6-1; d_call: .; clone_size: once; j_call: TRBJ1-3; cdr3_aa: CASSDSVGDTIYF; cdr3_nt: TGTGCCAGCAGTGATAGTGTTGGGGACACCATATATTTT
v_call: TRBV27; d_call: .; clone_size: .; j_call: TRBJ1-5; cdr3_aa: CASSPRQAHSNQPQHF; cdr3_nt: TGTGCCAGCAGTCCGAGACAAGCCCATAGCAATCAGCCCCAGCATTTT
v_call: TRBV25-1; d_call: .; clone_size: .; j_call: TRBJ2-1; cdr3_aa: CASSRDNYNEQFF; cdr3_nt: TGTGCCAGCAGTAGGGACAACTACAATGAGCAGTTCTTC
v_call: TRBV19; d_call: .; clone_size: once; j_call: TRBJ1-1; cdr3_aa: CASILGETDTEAFF; cdr3_nt: TGTGCCAGTATCTTAGGGGAAACGGACACTGAAGCTTTCTTT
v_call: TRBV7-2; d_call: TRBD2; clone_size: .; j_call: TRBJ2-1; cdr3_aa: CASSLIAGSYNEQFF; cdr3_nt: TGTGCCAGCAGCTTAATAGCGGGGTCCTACAATGAGCAGTTCTTC
v_call: TRBV6-2/TRBV6-3; d_call: .; clone_size: .; j_call: TRBJ1-1; cdr3_aa: CASSPTHPYTEAFF; cdr3_nt: TGTGCCAGCAGTCCGACACATCCCTACACTGAAGCTTTCTTT
v_call: TRBV9; d_call: .; clone_size: .; j_call: TRBJ1-1; cdr3_aa: CASSVRQENTEAFF; cdr3_nt: TGTGCCAGCAGCGTTCGGCAGGAGAACACTGAAGCTTTCTTT
v_call: TRBV19; d_call: TRBD1; clone_size: .; j_call: TRBJ1-3; cdr3_aa: CASTTTGASSGNTIYF; cdr3_nt: TGTGCCAGTACCACGACAGGGGCAAGCTCTGGAAACACCATATATTTT
v_call: TRBV19; d_call: .; clone_size: .; j_call: TRBJ2-5; cdr3_aa: CASSIGTLTTQYF; cdr3_nt: TGTGCCAGTAGTATAGGCACCTTGACGACCCAGTACTTC
v_call: TRBV27; d_call: TRBD1; clone_size: once; j_call: TRBJ2-7; cdr3_aa: CASSPRTGPSYEQYF; cdr3_nt: TGTGCCAGCAGTCCCCGGACAGGTCCCTCCTACGAGCAGTACTTC